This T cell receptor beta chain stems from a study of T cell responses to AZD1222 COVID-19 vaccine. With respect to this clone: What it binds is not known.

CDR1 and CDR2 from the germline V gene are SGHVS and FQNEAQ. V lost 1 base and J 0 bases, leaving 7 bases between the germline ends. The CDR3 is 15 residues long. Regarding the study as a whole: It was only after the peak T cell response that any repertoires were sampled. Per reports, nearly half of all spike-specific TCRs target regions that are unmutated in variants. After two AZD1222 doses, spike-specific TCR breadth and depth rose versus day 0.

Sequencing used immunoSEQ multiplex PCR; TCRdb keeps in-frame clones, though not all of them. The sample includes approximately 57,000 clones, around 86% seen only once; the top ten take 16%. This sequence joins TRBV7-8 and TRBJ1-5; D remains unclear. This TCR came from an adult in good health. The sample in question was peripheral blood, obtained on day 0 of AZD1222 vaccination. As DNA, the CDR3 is TGTGCCAGCAGCTTAGTCTCATATAGCAATCAGCCCCAGCATTTT. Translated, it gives CASSLVSYSNQPQHF.